The sample holds many counts of the clone carrying this T cell receptor (beta chain). Its antigen is not identified. Trimming pared 2 bases from V and 10 bases from J, leaving 19 bases between. The CDR3 contains 15 residues. The germline gives CDR1 SGDLS, CDR2 YYNGEE. These data belong to a study of T-cell reconstitution after alpha-beta-depleted transplantation in children. Broader study findings: From newly produced T cells came most of the T-cell counts and diversity one year after transplant. After transplant, at about two months, alpha-beta T cells were reportedly derived from several hundred expanded graft clones. Recipient T cells and thymic progenitors that survived gave rise to the high TCRbeta diversity observed at day 60 in some patients.

A library of TCRbeta sequences, prepared with unique molecular identifiers, was generated. MiXCR, applied by TCRdb to the PCR reads, yields one record per CDR3 protein. The table includes hundreds of thousands of distinct CDR3 sequences, roughly a tenth detected once. V usage is TRBV9 and J usage is TRBJ2-1; D possibly corresponds to TRBD1 (5 bases). The origin of this receptor is a child under two years old with acute myeloid leukemia, due to receive a stem cell transplant. Sequencing was performed on PBMCs, taken before TCRalphabeta/CD19-depleted stem cell transplant. The CDR3 loop is CASSVDNLGPREQFF. As DNA, the CDR3 is TGTGCCAGCAGCGTGGATAATCTGGGGCCCAGGGAGCAGTTCTTC.